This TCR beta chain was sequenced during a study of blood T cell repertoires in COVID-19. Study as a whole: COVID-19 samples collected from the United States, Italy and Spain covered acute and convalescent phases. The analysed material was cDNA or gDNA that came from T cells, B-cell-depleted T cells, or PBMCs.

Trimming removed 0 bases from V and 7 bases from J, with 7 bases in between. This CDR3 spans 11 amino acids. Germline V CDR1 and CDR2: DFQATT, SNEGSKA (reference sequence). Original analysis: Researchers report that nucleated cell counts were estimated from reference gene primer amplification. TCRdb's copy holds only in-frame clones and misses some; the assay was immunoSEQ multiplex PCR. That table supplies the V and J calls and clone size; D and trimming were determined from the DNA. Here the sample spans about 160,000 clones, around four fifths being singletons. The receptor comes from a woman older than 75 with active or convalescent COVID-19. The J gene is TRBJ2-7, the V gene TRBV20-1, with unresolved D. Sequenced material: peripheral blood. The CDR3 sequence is CSARESQEQYF. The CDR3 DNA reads TGCAGTGCTAGAGAATCCCAGGAGCAGTACTTC.